These 8 T cell receptor beta chains were all obtained from the same sample, sequenced in a study of T cells after posttransplantation cyclophosphamide. Produced via immunoSEQ multiplex PCR; TCRdb's table is partial and in-frame only. This table has some 6,700 clones, about four fifths appearing once. Treatment was busulfan-fludarabine conditioning, a marrow graft, and cyclophosphamide on days +3 and +4. The sequences come from PBMCs, collected after allogeneic stem cell transplant with posttransplant cyclophosphamide. The receptor source for this set is a female patient in her fifties who received an allogeneic stem cell transplant from a related donor, was CMV-positive, and had no GVHD. Among the T cells, some may be from the graft donor.

This sequence joins TRBV28 and TRBJ1-3; D unresolved. The V end was cut by 7 bases, the J end by 0 bases, with 10 bases between. The CDR3 loop spans 14 amino acids. Germline V gene lookup returns CDR1 MDHEN and CDR2 SYDVKM. CDR3 residues: CASTGGVSGNTIYF. The CDR3 DNA sequence: TGTGCCAGCACGGGCGGGGTCTCTGGAAACACCATATATTTT.

This clone came up once. The chain uses TRBV2 and TRBJ2-7; D remains unclear. Per germline, CDR1 SNHLY and CDR2 FYNNEI. Trimming stripped 4 bases from V and 1 base from J, with 8 bases between. This CDR3 has 13 residues. CDR3 sequence: CASSVGSSYEQYF. CDR3 DNA sequence: TGTGCCAGCAGTGTGGGCAGTTCCTACGAGCAGTACTTC.

This chain uses TRBV11-2 with TRBJ2-7; no definite D call. CDR1 and CDR2 (germline): SGHAT, FQNNGV. V was clipped by 1 base and J by 5 bases, with 6 bases between them. The CDR3 covers 12 residues. CDR3 nucleotide sequence: TGTGCCAGCAGCTTAGCGGGTAACGAGCAGTACTTC. Protein: CASSLAGNEQYF.

The rearrangement joins TRBV19 to TRBJ2-7; D uncertain. Trimming shortened V by 3 bases and J by 0 bases, and 15 bases separated the two germline ends. From germline, CDR1 is LNHDA and CDR2 SQIVND (reference sequence). CDR3 length equals 16 residues. CDR3 region: CASSMGSLSNSYEQYF. The CDR3 nucleotides read TGTGCCAGTAGTATGGGCTCATTGTCCAACTCCTACGAGCAGTACTTC.

The chain joins TRBV6-1 to TRBJ1-1, with D hard to call. This CDR3 is built from 15 residues. The germline V and J ends were trimmed by 5 bases and 1 base, with 14 bases remaining between them. CDR1 MNHNS and CDR2 SASEGT come from the germline V gene. CDR3 nucleotides: TGTGCCAGCAGTCCCCTCTCGGCGGGGAACACTGAAGCTTTCTTT. As protein: CASSPLSAGNTEAFF.

The CDR3 sequence: CASSEARGSEKLFF. CDR3 nucleotides: TGTGCCAGCAGTGAAGCAAGGGGGAGCGAAAAACTGTTTTTT. The rearrangement uses TRBV6-1 and TRBJ1-4, with a tentative D call TRBD1 (6 bases). Trimming shortened V by 0 bases and J by 8 bases, and 10 bases separated the two germline ends. Germline lookup yields CDR1 MNHNS and CDR2 SASEGT. This CDR3 is 14 amino acids long.

The V gene is TRBV5-4, the J gene TRBJ1-1; 8 bases are shared with TRBD1. The CDR3 covers 14 residues. The V gene end was trimmed by 0 bases and the J gene end by 5 bases; junction bases not matched to a gene: 3. Germline lookup yields CDR1 SGHNT and CDR2 YYREEE (reference sequence). In DNA, the CDR3 is TGTGCCAGCAGCTTGGGGACAGGGAAAACTGAAGCTTTCTTT. Translated, it gives CASSLGTGKTEAFF.

CDR3 protein: CASSLAGSGGWGEQFF. CDR3 coding DNA: TGCGCCAGCAGCTTGGCCGGTAGCGGGGGGTGGGGTGAGCAGTTCTTC. This chain links TRBV5-1 with TRBJ2-1; 10 nucleotides agree with TRBD2. The CDR3 contains 16 residues. J gave up 9 bases and V 0 bases, and 9 bases lay outside the gene matches. The V gene's germline CDR1 is SGHRS and CDR2 YFSETQ.